What follows are 27 T cell receptor beta chains derived from one specimen sequenced in a study of cytomegalovirus exposure and HLA in healthy donors. PCR amplification relied on 60 Vbeta primers (plus 13 Jbeta primers). Profiled with immunoSEQ multiplex PCR; TCRdb holds only in-frame clones, not every one. This sample has about 170,000 clones; roughly 76% occur once, and the top ten carry roughly 5%. The sample consisted of PBMCs. These receptors all stem from a woman in her late teens or twenties in good health and CMV-seropositive.

This clone was counted once. This chain connects TRBV6-1 to TRBJ1-1; maybe TRBD1 (6 bases). Looked up from germline, CDR1 is MNHNS and CDR2 is SASEGT. Trimming left V 11 bases short and J 1 base short, with 17 bases between. The CDR3 is 14 amino acids. Written as DNA, the CDR3 is TGTGCCGCTCGATTGGGGGACACGAACACTGAAGCTTTCTTT. It specifies CAARLGDTNTEAFF.

The V call is TRBV28, the J call TRBJ2-5; 8 bases fit TRBD1. Looked up from germline, CDR1 is MDHEN and CDR2 is SYDVKM. V trimming: 6 bases; J trimming: 11 bases; junction bases outside the gene matches: 8. The CDR3 has 12 residues. CDR3 residues: CASSSQGVEQYF. The CDR3 DNA reads as TGTGCCAGCAGCTCACAGGGGGTAGAGCAGTACTTC.

The V gene is TRBV11-2, the J gene TRBJ2-3, with 8 nucleotides matching TRBD2. The junction had 9 bases not matched to a gene; V was cut back by 1 base and J by 6 bases. The CDR3 is 16 amino acids. Looked up from germline, CDR1 is SGHAT and CDR2 is FQNNGV. CDR3 in DNA: TGTGCCAGCAGCTTAGGCCCCGGGGGGGGAGGGGATACGCAGTATTTT. As protein: CASSLGPGGGGDTQYF.

This clone was detected a few times. The J gene is TRBJ1-5, the V gene TRBV6-1; a possible D gene is TRBD1 (6 bases). The CDR3 is 14 amino acids. The germline V and J ends were trimmed by 6 bases and 8 bases, with 17 bases remaining between them. Germline-derived CDR1 and CDR2 are MNHNS and SASEGT. CDR3 region: CASRGPVNREPQHF. Written as DNA, the CDR3 is TGTGCCAGCAGAGGGCCGGTAAACAGGGAGCCCCAGCATTTT.

The V call is TRBV7-9, the J call TRBJ2-7, with D possibly matching TRBD2 (5 bases). CDR3 length: 14 amino acids. V gave up 8 bases and J gave up 1 base, with 15 bases separating them. Germline V CDR1 and CDR2: SEHNR, FQNEAQ (reference sequence). CDR3 residues: CASEKEAQSYEQYF. The CDR3 DNA is TGTGCCAGCGAGAAGGAGGCACAGTCCTACGAGCAGTACTTC.

This clone was seen a handful of times. The chain is built from TRBV6-5 and TRBJ1-5, with D possibly TRBD1 on 6 matching bases. V was clipped by 6 bases and J by 0 bases, with 12 bases between them. This CDR3 is 15 amino acids long. Germline CDR1 reads MNHEY; CDR2 reads SVGAGI. The CDR3 sequence: CASRAQGPSNQPQHF. CDR3 bases: TGTGCCAGCAGAGCACAGGGACCTAGCAATCAGCCCCAGCATTTT.

V is TRBV27 and J is TRBJ2-3; 7 bases map to TRBD2. After removal of 6 bases from V and 0 bases from J, the junction contained 6 bases not matched to a gene. Germline assignment: CDR1 MNHEY and CDR2 SMNVEV (reference sequence). CDR3 length: 15 residues. The DNA for the CDR3 is TGTGCCAGCAGGCCCGGGACTACCAGCACAGATACGCAGTATTTT. This encodes CASRPGTTSTDTQYF.

This chain links TRBV19 with TRBJ1-6; perhaps TRBD1 as D (5 bases). CDR3 length equals 16 residues. V lost 2 bases to trimming and J lost 2 bases, with 10 bases between them. The germline CDR1 and CDR2 sequences are LNHDA and SQIVND (reference sequence). CDR3 amino acids: CASSISRGAYNSPLHF. Here the CDR3 DNA reads TGTGCCAGTAGTATATCTCGGGGGGCCTATAATTCACCCCTCCACTTT.

The V call is TRBV4-3, the J call TRBJ2-3, with 10 bases matching TRBD2. V was clipped by 5 bases and J by 9 bases; unmatched bases: 11. Germline values: CDR1 LGHNA, CDR2 YSLEER. The CDR3 contains 15 residues. The DNA of the CDR3 is TGCGCCAGCAGCTCTGGGGCTAGCGGGGGTCGCACGCAGTATTTT. This sequence encodes CASSSGASGGRTQYF.

The chain couples TRBV7-9 to TRBJ1-3; the D is unclear. Per the germline V gene, CDR1 is SEHNR and CDR2 is FQNEAQ (reference sequence). The CDR3 loop spans 15 amino acids. Trimming pared 2 bases from V and 0 bases from J, leaving 8 bases between. This CDR3 reads CASSLSGISGNTIYF. For the CDR3, the DNA is TGTGCCAGCAGCTTATCGGGGATCTCTGGAAACACCATATATTTT. The full variable domain, rest sourced from reference TRBV7-9 and TRBJ1-3, is DTGVSQNPRHKITKRGQNVTFRCDPISEHNRLYWYRQTLGQGPEFLTYFQNEAQLEKSRLLSDRFSAERPKGSFSTLEIQRTEQGDSAMYLCASSLSGISGNTIYFGEGSWLTVV.

The V and J genes are TRBV11-2 and TRBJ1-6; possibly TRBD1 for D (6 bases). In germline, CDR1 is SGHAT, CDR2 FQNNGV. The CDR3 totals 13 residues. The V end lost 6 bases, the J end lost 7 bases, and 10 bases lay between the germline ends. CDR3 sequence reads: CASSWTANSPLHF. The CDR3, as DNA: TGTGCCAGCAGTTGGACAGCAAATTCACCCCTCCACTTT.

The rearrangement uses TRBV19 and TRBJ1-2; D is perhaps TRBD1 (6 bases). Germline-derived CDR1 and CDR2 are LNHDA and SQIVND (reference sequence). The length of the CDR3 is 12 residues. V lost 7 bases and J lost 8, with 14 bases in between. The chain's CDR3 is CASTLDSVGYTF. The CDR3 DNA follows: TGTGCCAGTACCCTGGACAGTGTCGGCTACACCTTC.

Of note for this clone: One end of the junction fails to match germline, which may point to a read error. The gene calls are TRBV7-9 and TRBJ2-1; 9 bases fit TRBD2. Looked up from germline, CDR1 is SEHNR and CDR2 is FQNEAQ (reference sequence). The CDR3 extends over 16 amino acids. This chain's CDR3 is CSSSVSGTSKSDEQFF. CDR3 sequence (DNA): TGTTCCAGCAGCGTCTCCGGGACTAGCAAATCCGATGAGCAGTTCTTC.

This rearrangement joins TRBV7-9 to TRBJ1-6, with D possibly being TRBD1 (5 bases). The CDR3 totals 18 residues. V was pared by 3 bases and J by 0 bases, with 15 bases between. CDR1 SEHNR and CDR2 FQNEAQ come from the germline V gene (reference sequence). The CDR3 spells CASSFPNGGSSYNSPLHF. DNA for the CDR3: TGTGCCAGCAGCTTCCCCAACGGGGGGAGCTCCTATAATTCACCCCTCCACTTT.

CDR3 sequence (DNA): TGTGCCAGCAGGCGATATAGCGGGGGAAACCAAGAGACCCAGTACTTC. This sequence encodes CASRRYSGGNQETQYF. The genes are TRBV7-8 and TRBJ2-5, with 9 bases matching TRBD2. The ends lost 6 bases at V and 0 bases at J; junction bases unmatched: 8. CDR1 is SGHVS and CDR2 is FQNEAQ in the germline V gene. This CDR3 comprises 16 residues.

The chain carries TRBV4-3 and TRBJ2-4; D gene ambiguous. In germline, CDR1 is LGHNA, CDR2 YSLEER. The CDR3 is 14 amino acids. V gave up 1 base and J gave up 9 bases, with 13 bases separating them. CDR3 residues: CASSQGTTPSIQYF. DNA for the CDR3: TGCGCCAGCAGCCAAGGTACTACCCCCAGCATTCAGTACTTC.

CDR3 sequence (DNA): TGTGCCAGCAGCCCTGGGCCCGGGGTTGGCACTGAAGCTTTCTTT. It is translated as CASSPGPGVGTEAFF. The V gene is TRBV11-3, the J gene TRBJ1-1; D is undetermined. Germline V gene data show CDR1 as SGHNT and CDR2 as YENEEA. There are 15 residues in the CDR3. V was shortened by 5 bases and J by 4 bases, with 17 bases between the two germline ends.

The chain recombines TRBV15 with TRBJ1-2; the D is unclear. Per the germline V gene, CDR1 is LNHNV and CDR2 is YYDKDF (reference sequence). With 0 bases removed from V and 0 bases from J, the gap between germline ends came to 11 bases. This CDR3 region has 16 residues. CDR3 sequence (DNA): TGTGCCACCAGCAGAGACCCAAGTGCAGCTAACTATGGCTACACCTTC. It yields the protein CATSRDPSAANYGYTF. The variable domain in full, completed from reference TRBV15 and TRBJ1-2, reads DAMVIQNPRYQVTQFGKPVTLSCSQTLNHNVMYWYQQKSSQAPKLLFHYYDKDFNNEADTPDNFQSRRPNTSFCFLDIRSPGLGDTAMYLCATSRDPSAANYGYTFGSGTRLTVV.

The J gene is TRBJ2-7, the V gene TRBV7-9; D unclear. Trimming took 5 bases from V and 3 from J, leaving 8 bases between them. CDR3 length: 12 residues. Germline V CDR1 and CDR2: SEHNR, FQNEAQ (reference sequence). CDR3 region: CASSPTDYEQYF. For the CDR3, the DNA is TGTGCCAGCAGCCCGACTGACTACGAGCAGTACTTC.

The chain combines TRBV4-1 with TRBJ1-2; D might be TRBD1 (5 bases). The CDR3 is made up of 15 amino acids. Germline V gives CDR1 MGHRA, CDR2 YSYEKL. V lost 4 bases, J lost 4 bases, and 16 bases lay in between. The CDR3: CASSPPGRELYGYTF. The CDR3 bases are TGCGCCAGCAGCCCCCCAGGGCGGGAACTCTATGGCTACACCTTC.

The rearrangement links TRBV5-1 to TRBJ2-7; 7 positions match TRBD2. V was pared by 0 bases and J by 4 bases, with 7 bases of the junction left unmatched. The CDR3 loop spans 15 amino acids. Germline V gene data show CDR1 as SGHRS and CDR2 as YFSETQ. CDR3 nucleotides: TGCGCCAGCAGCTTGGCATCCCCCGGGGGGTACGAGCAGTACTTC. Its translation: CASSLASPGGYEQYF.

The rearrangement links TRBV11-2 to TRBJ2-2; D is possibly TRBD2 (5 bases). V gave up 0 bases and J gave up 7 bases, with 15 bases separating them. The CDR3 length is 16 residues. CDR1 and CDR2 (germline): SGHAT, FQNNGV. The DNA for the CDR3 is TGTGCCAGCAGCTTAGATCGGCCGGGCAGCGGCGGGGAGCTGTTTTTT. It yields the protein CASSLDRPGSGGELFF. The full variable domain, with the rest looked up from reference TRBV11-2 and TRBJ2-2, is EAGVAQSPRYKIIEKRQSVAFWCNPISGHATLYWYQQILGQGPKLLIQFQNNGVVDDSQLPKDRFSAERLKGVDSTLKIQPAKLEDSAVYLCASSLDRPGSGGELFFGEGSRLTVL.

This chain links TRBV5-1 with TRBJ1-1; D call uncertain. CDR3 length: 15 residues. Trimming took off 2 bases at V and 3 bases at J, with 14 bases between the two ends. Germline-derived CDR1 and CDR2 are SGHRS and YFSETQ. The CDR3 region has the DNA TGCGCCAGCAGCTTATCCGGTTATGGTTACACTGAAGCTTTCTTT. Encoded protein: CASSLSGYGYTEAFF.

The V gene is TRBV27, the J gene TRBJ2-3, with 8 bases fitting TRBD2. Germline V gene lookup returns CDR1 MNHEY and CDR2 SMNVEV (reference sequence). After removal of 4 bases from V and 2 bases from J, the junction contained 2 bases not matched to a gene. This CDR3 is 14 amino acids long. The CDR3 region is CASSWRGATDTQYF. The CDR3 bases are TGTGCCAGCAGTTGGCGGGGGGCCACAGATACGCAGTATTTT.

The chain is built from TRBV5-1 and TRBJ2-5; D is possibly TRBD2 (5 bases). Germline-derived CDR1 and CDR2 are SGHRS and YFSETQ. This CDR3 is built from 16 residues. V lost 0 bases and J lost 7, with 19 bases in between. The CDR3 sequence: CASSLDQTGDRGTQYF. The CDR3 DNA follows: TGCGCCAGCAGCTTGGACCAAACGGGCGATCGGGGGACCCAGTACTTC.

The rearrangement joins TRBV7-2 to TRBJ2-2, with a tentative D call TRBD2 (6 bases). Germline V gene lookup returns CDR1 SGHTA and CDR2 FQGNSA. The CDR3 runs 16 residues. V lost 0 bases, J lost 0 bases, and 8 bases lay in between. CDR3 region: CASSLAGGSNTGELFF. The CDR3 nucleotides read TGTGCCAGCAGCTTAGCGGGGGGTTCGAACACCGGGGAGCTGTTTTTT.

J is TRBJ2-1 and V is TRBV7-8, with TRBD2 matching 9 bases. CDR1 is SGHVS and CDR2 is FQNEAQ in the germline V gene. The CDR3 covers 16 residues. Trimming removed 0 bases from V and 10 bases from J; junction bases left unmatched: 10. For the CDR3, the DNA is TGTGCCAGCAGCTTAGCGATGGGAGCGGGGGGTCTCGAGCAGTTCTTC. It translates to CASSLAMGAGGLEQFF.